The text below deals with one TCR beta chain. Germline CDR1 is SGHNT and CDR2 is YENEEA. The V end was cut by 0 bases, the J end by 4 bases, with 11 bases between. This CDR3 comprises 15 residues. This entry is derived from a study of fetal regulatory T cell absence and autoimmunity. Assay used: immunoSEQ multiplex PCR; TCRdb lists only in-frame clones, some missing. The table records roughly 95,000 clones, approximately 75% of them present only once. Sequences were obtained from pancreas tissue. The chain joins TRBV11-3 to TRBJ2-3; D not certain. This receptor was taken from a male donor with IPEX syndrome. The CDR3 region has the DNA TGTGCCAGCAGCTTAGACCCTCTCCCATCAGATACGCAGTATTTT. Translation: CASSLDPLPSDTQYF.